The present T cell receptor (beta chain) was sequenced within a study of shared clonotypes between healthy human individuals. This clone was seen a single time. Method: immunoSEQ multiplex PCR; TCRdb's copy keeps in-frame clones and lacks some. The sample holds about 1,500,000 clones, roughly 96% seen once. The donors, all of them Caucasian adults, lived in Nashville, Tennessee. Naive CD4+ cells were CD45RA-selected; the remaining cells were memory. This CDR3 region has 15 residues. Trimming shortened V by 7 bases and J by 6 bases, and 19 bases separated the two germline ends. Germline lookup yields CDR1 MNHEY and CDR2 SMNVEV (reference sequence).

Input material: naive CD4+ T cells sorted from blood. Subset described: CD45RA+ positively selected. The source of this sequence is a man aged 25-45 years in good health. The J gene is TRBJ2-1, the V gene TRBV27; D may be TRBD1 (6 bases). CDR3 coding DNA: TGTGCCAGCACAAAAATTTCCAGGGGCATCAATGAGCAGTTCTTC. Residues: CASTKISRGINEQFF.